A selection of T cell receptor beta chains follows, all from one sample in a study of T cells in Graves' hyperthyroidism and ophthalmopathy. In TCRdb, the multiplex PCR reads were re-called with MiXCR into one record per CDR3 protein. The repertoire holds under 200,000 distinct CDR3 sequences, 9.4% seen once, with approximately 24% in the top ten. The sequenced material came from blood. The receptors shown here come from a woman aged 18-29 years with Graves' hyperthyroidism that later progressed to Graves' ophthalmopathy. CDR3s leave out the opening cysteine and the closing phenylalanine or tryptophan. The D gene is left open where the match is weak.

CDR3: ATSDVGLAGGGQY; J: TRBJ2-7; length: 13; V: TRBV24-1; D: TRBD2
CDR3: ASSPGRGPNQPQH; J: TRBJ1-5; length: 13; V: TRBV3-1; D: TRBD1
CDR3: ATSRDLQAEQF; J: TRBJ2-1; length: 11; V: TRBV15; D: .
CDR3: ASSPQGGGTPGSCF; J: TRBJ2-2; length: 14; V: TRBV5-1; D: .
CDR3: ASSYLIRQGGRTEAF; J: TRBJ1-1; length: 15; V: TRBV6-2/TRBV6-3; D: TRBD1
CDR3: ASSFLGASTDTQY; J: TRBJ2-3; length: 13; V: TRBV5-1; D: .
CDR3: ASSAGDSTGELF; J: TRBJ2-2; length: 12; V: TRBV2; D: .
CDR3: SVVQGGHTEAF; J: TRBJ1-1; length: 11; V: TRBV20-1; D: TRBD1
CDR3: SVEESRNPYEQY; J: TRBJ2-7; length: 12; V: TRBV29-1; D: .
CDR3: ASSTELSYEQY; J: TRBJ2-7; length: 11; V: TRBV5-6; D: .
CDR3: SAPDYSNTDTQY; J: TRBJ2-3; length: 12; V: TRBV20-1; D: .
CDR3: ASSFTSQETQY; J: TRBJ2-5; length: 11; V: TRBV13; D: .
CDR3: ASSPPIGMGETQY; J: TRBJ2-5; length: 13; V: TRBV28; D: .
CDR3: ASSLEVAGGRETQY; J: TRBJ2-5; length: 14; V: TRBV11-2; D: TRBD2
CDR3: ASAHGGTRSTDTQY; J: TRBJ2-3; length: 14; V: TRBV12-5; D: .
CDR3: ASRLSTNVYNEQF; J: TRBJ2-1; length: 13; V: TRBV6-1; D: .
CDR3: ASSWDIGFSYEQY; J: TRBJ2-7; length: 13; V: TRBV6-1; D: .
CDR3: ASTKSRGGGSPLH; J: TRBJ1-6; length: 13; V: TRBV12-3/TRBV12-4; D: .
CDR3: ASSLTSGLSYEQY; J: TRBJ2-7; length: 13; V: TRBV12-3/TRBV12-4; D: TRBD2
CDR3: ASRGFTDTQY; J: TRBJ2-3; length: 10; V: TRBV2; D: .
CDR3: ASSLGRGLGYGYT; J: TRBJ1-2; length: 13; V: TRBV11-2; D: TRBD1
CDR3: ASSTSPSGPYEQY; J: TRBJ2-7; length: 13; V: TRBV6-1; D: TRBD2
CDR3: AISDSGGGSYNEQF; J: TRBJ2-1; length: 14; V: TRBV10-3; D: .
CDR3: ASSEGGTGNQPQH; J: TRBJ1-5; length: 13; V: TRBV2; D: TRBD1
CDR3: ASSERPAQITTNEKLF; J: TRBJ1-4; length: 16; V: TRBV6-1; D: .
CDR3: ATSRSGGQTQY; J: TRBJ2-5; length: 11; V: TRBV24-1; D: TRBD2
CDR3: ASSLRGRGGNEKLF; J: TRBJ1-4; length: 14; V: TRBV5-6; D: TRBD1
CDR3: ASSPGQGAGSPLH; J: TRBJ1-6; length: 13; V: TRBV7-9; D: TRBD1
CDR3: ASSYPGGAF; J: TRBJ1-1; length: 9; V: TRBV25-1; D: .
CDR3: ASRPPGDRSPLH; J: TRBJ1-6; length: 12; V: TRBV6-1; D: .
CDR3: ASSPRQETQY; J: TRBJ2-5; length: 10; V: TRBV5-1; D: .
CDR3: ASSLKARTDGTYNSPLH; J: TRBJ1-6; length: 17; V: TRBV18; D: .
CDR3: ASRNSAGGGAYGYT; J: TRBJ1-2; length: 14; V: TRBV12-3/TRBV12-4; D: .
CDR3: ATSRDRGRANQPQH; J: TRBJ1-5; length: 14; V: TRBV15; D: .
CDR3: SARDAYRGQNGELF; J: TRBJ2-2; length: 14; V: TRBV20-1; D: TRBD1
CDR3: ASSVSGTGGGGTGELF; J: TRBJ2-2; length: 16; V: TRBV7-3; D: TRBD1
CDR3: ASSLAWTGPSYEQY; J: TRBJ2-7; length: 14; V: TRBV5-5; D: TRBD1
CDR3: ASSFLDIGAEAF; J: TRBJ1-1; length: 12; V: TRBV28; D: .
CDR3: ASSPLTEGSPDTQY; J: TRBJ2-3; length: 14; V: TRBV18; D: .
CDR3: ASSGAISSNEQF; J: TRBJ2-1; length: 12; V: TRBV9; D: .
CDR3: ASKFAGGGTDTQY; J: TRBJ2-3; length: 13; V: TRBV2; D: TRBD2
CDR3: ASSYKYGGPAGELF; J: TRBJ2-2; length: 14; V: TRBV6-5; D: .
CDR3: ASSEPAFDSTINSPLH; J: TRBJ1-6; length: 16; V: TRBV2; D: .
CDR3: SVDGAGDEQY; J: TRBJ2-7; length: 10; V: TRBV29-1; D: .
CDR3: ATSDTGTGTYEQY; J: TRBJ2-7; length: 13; V: TRBV24-1; D: TRBD1
CDR3: ASSPWADDLNTEAF; J: TRBJ1-1; length: 14; V: TRBV18; D: .
CDR3: AQRGMGTEAF; J: TRBJ1-1; length: 10; V: TRBV30; D: .
CDR3: ASSRRTQGLNEKLF; J: TRBJ1-4; length: 14; V: TRBV19; D: TRBD1
CDR3: ASSVDLGDTQY; J: TRBJ2-3; length: 11; V: TRBV9; D: .